This T cell receptor beta chain was captured by sequencing in a study of beta chain features in type 1 diabetes. A note on this clone: Its antigen remains unidentified.

V shed 0 bases and J 2 bases; nucleotides not matched to a gene: 4. Looked up from germline, CDR1 is SGHRS and CDR2 is YFSETQ. This CDR3 comprises 16 residues. Study-wide findings and caveats: Among type 1 diabetes patients, VDJ junctions had fewer insertions and more deletions. Amplification by PCR could prefer shorter templates, with the same effect in patients and controls.

The entirety of the isolated RNA underwent reverse transcription, so expressed TCRB transcripts were sequenced. TCRdb's table, derived via immunoSEQ multiplex PCR, lists solely in-frame clones and lacks some. The repertoire has about 16,000 clones, approximately 50% of them found once; the top ten carry around 0.48%. Specimen: stem cell memory CD4+ T cells from blood. The clonotype was recovered from a woman aged 18-29 years in good health. The chain links TRBV5-1 to TRBJ2-3; 9 bases align to TRBD2. The CDR3: CASSLDLAGLTDTQYF. CDR3 bases: TGCGCCAGCAGCTTGGATCTAGCGGGACTCACAGATACGCAGTATTTT.